These 13 T cell receptor beta chains were sequenced from one sample in a study of T cells in localized non-small cell lung cancer. TCRdb's table, derived via immunoSEQ multiplex PCR, lists solely in-frame clones and lacks some. The sample has 13,000 or so clones, over 85% seen once. This specimen consisted of peripheral blood mononuclear cells, obtained before any cancer treatment. These receptors were collected from a man aged 35-75 years with stage III lung adenocarcinoma.

The chain joins TRBV18 to TRBJ2-7; TRBD1 is a possible D gene (6 bases). Germline V lookup: CDR1 KGHSH, CDR2 LQKENI. This CDR3 spans 14 amino acids. V was trimmed by 4 bases and J by 2 bases, leaving 12 bases between them. As DNA, the CDR3 is TGTGCCAGCTCACAGCCGGGACATACCTACGAGCAGTACTTC. Protein sequence: CASSQPGHTYEQYF.

The chain joins TRBV6-5 to TRBJ2-1; 9 bases are a match to TRBD2. Germline CDR1 is MNHEY and CDR2 is SVGAGI. The trim removed 2 bases at V and 5 bases at J, leaving 7 bases unmatched. This CDR3 has 16 amino acids. The CDR3, as DNA: TGTGCCAGCAGTTACCGGGGGACTAGCCGTCACAATGAGCAGTTCTTC. The encoded protein is CASSYRGTSRHNEQFF.

The chain couples TRBV4-2 to TRBJ1-1; D is possibly TRBD1 (5 bases). This CDR3 contains 13 residues. From germline, CDR1 is LGHNA and CDR2 YNFKEQ. V lost 4 bases to trimming and J lost 3 bases, with 9 bases between them. This chain's CDR3 is CASSRGADTEAFF. DNA of the CDR3: TGTGCCAGCAGCCGCGGGGCAGACACTGAAGCTTTCTTT.

The rearrangement joins TRBV11-3 to TRBJ1-1, with D uncertain. Trimming shortened V by 1 base and J by 1 base, and 4 bases separated the two germline ends. CDR3 size: 13 residues. Looked up from germline, CDR1 is SGHNT and CDR2 is YENEEA. The CDR3 DNA reads as TGTGCCAGCAGCTTAGGAGGGAACACTGAAGCTTTCTTT. Residues: CASSLGGNTEAFF.

V gene TRBV30 combines with J gene TRBJ1-5, with D possibly TRBD1 on 6 matching bases. CDR3 length: 17 residues. Trimming took 3 bases from V and 7 from J, leaving 25 bases between them. Germline CDR1 and CDR2: GTSNPN and SVGIG (reference sequence). This CDR3 reads CAWSPFFLTGLGQPQHF. The CDR3 bases are TGTGCCTGGAGCCCTTTTTTTTTGACAGGTCTGGGGCAGCCCCAGCATTTT.

The chain uses TRBV7-9 and TRBJ1-1; TRBD1 aligns across 11 bases. Germline loops: CDR1 SEHNR, CDR2 FQNEAQ (reference sequence). The J segment lost 4 bases and the V segment lost 4 bases, leaving 2 bases of the junction unmatched. The CDR3 totals 14 residues. CDR3 sequence (DNA): TGTGCCAGCAGCTCCGGGACAGGGGGCACTGAAGCTTTCTTT. Translating it yields CASSSGTGGTEAFF.

V usage is TRBV19 and J usage is TRBJ2-1; no clear D. The germline V gene encodes CDR1 LNHDA and CDR2 SQIVND (reference sequence). The ends were cut back, 5 bases at V and 0 bases at J, with 5 bases in the middle. The CDR3 is made up of 13 amino acids. Written as DNA, the CDR3 is TGTGCCAGTAGTGCCAGCTCCTACAATGAGCAGTTCTTC. Translated: CASSASSYNEQFF.

This chain joins TRBV28 and TRBJ2-6, with 7 bases that match TRBD2. V lost 8 bases to trimming and J lost 4 bases; unmatched junction nucleotides: 8. Per the germline V gene, CDR1 is MDHEN and CDR2 is SYDVKM. This CDR3 contains 15 residues. The CDR3 loop is CASRTGGLGANVLTF. CDR3 DNA sequence: TGTGCCAGCCGGACGGGGGGTCTGGGGGCCAACGTCCTGACTTTC.

Concerning this clone itself: The CDR3 does not close with the conserved phenylalanine or tryptophan, likely indicating a read error. The genes are TRBV29-1 and TRBJ2-7; 9 bases agree with TRBD1. V lost 6 bases, J lost 0 bases, and 6 bases stayed unmatched. The CDR3 extends over 14 amino acids. Germline loops: CDR1 SQVTM, CDR2 ANQGSEA. For the CDR3, the DNA is TGCAGCGTCATGACAGGGGGTAGCTCCTACGAGCAGTACCTC. Protein: CSVMTGGSSYEQYL.

The chain uses TRBV5-6 and TRBJ2-5, with 9 bases that match TRBD2. Germline trimming cut 5 bases from V and 4 bases from J; bases unmatched to any gene: 12. Germline CDR1 and CDR2: SGHDT and YYEEEE. This CDR3 contains 16 residues. The CDR3 is CASSRLGGRASETQYF. CDR3 DNA: TGTGCCAGCAGTCGTTTGGGCGGGAGGGCCTCAGAGACCCAGTACTTC. Full variable domain (missing parts from reference TRBV5-6 and TRBJ2-5): DAGVTQSPTHLIKTRGQQVTLRCSPKSGHDTVSWYQQALGQGPQFIFQYYEEEERQRGNFPDRFSGHQFPNYSSELNVNALLLGDSALYLCASSRLGGRASETQYFGPGTRLLVL.

V is TRBV6-6 and J is TRBJ2-3; D possibly corresponds to TRBD1 (5 bases). There are 14 residues in the CDR3. The germline V gene has CDR1 MNHNY and CDR2 SVGAGI (reference sequence). Trimming stripped 7 bases from V and 2 bases from J, with 13 bases between. This CDR3 reads CASTPGHPTDTQYF. The CDR3 DNA is TGTGCCAGCACCCCCGGACATCCCACAGATACGCAGTATTTT.

The chain links TRBV27 to TRBJ2-7, with D maybe TRBD2 (6 bases). The CDR3 extends over 14 amino acids. Trimming left V 6 bases short and J 3 bases short, with 15 bases between. Germline V CDR1 and CDR2: MNHEY, SMNVEV (reference sequence). DNA of the CDR3: TGTGCCAGCAGAGTTAGCGGATACCGCTACGAGCAGTACTTC. This sequence encodes CASRVSGYRYEQYF.

The chain is built from TRBV28 and TRBJ2-3; 9 bases map to TRBD1. The germline gives CDR1 MDHEN, CDR2 SYDVKM. The CDR3 has 13 residues. With V trimmed by 8 bases and J by 1 base, 1 base remained unmatched. The CDR3 bases are TGTGCCAGCTGGGACAGGGGCACAGATACGCAGTATTTT. Translating gives CASWDRGTDTQYF. Together with reference TRBV28 and TRBJ2-3, the CDR3 gives the full variable domain: DVKVTQSSRYLVKRTGEKVFLECVQDMDHENMFWYRQDPGLGLRLIYFSYDVKMKEKGDIPEGYSVSREKKERFSLILESASTNQTSMYLCASWDRGTDTQYFGPGTRLTVL.